What follows are 13 T cell receptor beta chains derived from one specimen sequenced in a study of blood T cell repertoires in COVID-19. TCRdb's table, derived via immunoSEQ multiplex PCR, lists solely in-frame clones and lacks some. This sample has around 30,000 clones; approximately 89% occur once, and the top ten carry approximately 3.7%. Sequences were obtained from peripheral blood. The source of these receptors is a man in his 60s with acute or convalescent COVID-19.

The rearrangement links TRBV18 to TRBJ1-3, with D possibly TRBD1 on 5 matching bases. Germline-derived CDR1 and CDR2 are KGHSH and LQKENI. V lost 0 bases, J lost 1 base, and 10 bases lay in between. The CDR3 length is 16 residues. The CDR3 DNA follows: TGTGCCAGCTCACCACCCGCAGGGAAGTCTGGAAACACCATATATTTT. Its protein is CASSPPAGKSGNTIYF.

CDR3 sequence (DNA): TGTGCCACCAGCGGGGGACTAGCGGGGGGCACAGATACGCAGTATTTT. This encodes CATSGGLAGGTDTQYF. This rearrangement joins TRBV15 to TRBJ2-3; 14 bases match TRBD2. Germline-derived CDR1 and CDR2 are LNHNV and YYDKDF (reference sequence). Unmatched junction bases numbered 2, after V lost 5 bases and J lost 1 base. The CDR3 totals 16 residues.

The gene calls are TRBV5-5 and TRBJ1-4; 9 bases align to TRBD1. V was pared by 4 bases and J by 7 bases, with 8 bases of the junction left unmatched. The CDR3 sequence is 15 residues long. Germline V gene lookup returns CDR1 SGHKS and CDR2 YYEKEE (reference sequence). CDR3 bases: TGTGCCAGCAGCCCGTTGACAGGGGGTGGTGAAAAACTGTTTTTT. This codes for CASSPLTGGGEKLFF.

This clone was seen once. The rearrangement joins TRBV6-2 or TRBV6-3 to TRBJ2-1, with unresolved D. The CDR3 extends over 12 amino acids. Trimming removed 6 bases at V and 10 bases at J, with 13 bases between. Germline CDR1 is MNHEY and CDR2 is SVGEGT. CDR3 coding DNA: TGTGCCAGCAGCCCGGGCCCCCGGGAGCAGTTCTTC. As protein: CASSPGPREQFF.

The genes are TRBV24-1 and TRBJ2-1; 9 bases map to TRBD1. The CDR3 spans 13 residues. Germline-derived CDR1 and CDR2 are KGHDR and SFDVKD. Trimming took 3 bases from V and 15 from J; bases not matched to a gene: 8. CDR3 nucleotides: TGTGCCACCAGTGATCAAACCGGGACAGGGTTGTTCTTC. It codes for CATSDQTGTGLFF.

V usage is TRBV5-5 and J usage is TRBJ1-6, with 8 bases identical to TRBD1. The CDR3 is made up of 16 amino acids. The germline V gene encodes CDR1 SGHKS and CDR2 YYEKEE (reference sequence). J lost 7 bases, V lost 0 bases, and 6 bases had no gene match. CDR3 residues: CASSLGEQGVNSPLHF. Written as DNA, the CDR3 is TGTGCCAGCAGCTTGGGGGAACAGGGGGTAAATTCACCCCTCCACTTT.

CDR3 loop: CASSLLRQGASNQPQHF. CDR3 nucleotide sequence: TGTGCCAGCAGCCTTCTAAGACAGGGCGCGAGCAATCAGCCCCAGCATTTT. This rearrangement joins TRBV5-8 to TRBJ1-5; 7 bases fit TRBD1. With V trimmed by 4 bases and J by 1 base, 11 bases remained unmatched. The CDR3 contains 17 residues. CDR1 SGHTS and CDR2 YDEGEE come from the germline V gene.

The chain combines TRBV6-5 with TRBJ1-6, with TRBD1 matching over 7 bases. The J segment lost 11 bases and the V segment lost 5 bases, leaving 6 bases of the junction unmatched. The CDR3 runs 13 residues. The germline V gene has CDR1 MNHEY and CDR2 SVGAGI. CDR3 coding DNA: TGTGCCAGCAGTCCGACAGGGAAGACACCCCTCCACTTT. This codes for CASSPTGKTPLHF.

The chain combines TRBV6-5 with TRBJ1-3, with unresolved D. CDR3 length equals 13 residues. The germline V and J ends were trimmed by 6 bases and 0 bases, with 6 bases remaining between them. From germline, CDR1 is MNHEY and CDR2 SVGAGI. The CDR3 coding sequence is TGTGCCAGCAGGAGGGACTCTGGAAACACCATATATTTT. Translated, it gives CASRRDSGNTIYF.

This chain links TRBV5-6 with TRBJ1-4, with a weak D call TRBD1 (5 bases). Germline loops: CDR1 SGHDT, CDR2 YYEEEE. The length of the CDR3 is 14 residues. V was shortened by 0 bases and J by 7 bases, with 10 bases between the two germline ends. CDR3 nucleotide sequence: TGTGCCAGCAGCTTGGAGGGGCTGGGTGAAAAACTGTTTTTT. Protein sequence: CASSLEGLGEKLFF.

In this sample, this clone turned up once. The V gene is TRBV5-6, the J gene TRBJ1-2; D is unresolved. V was clipped by 0 bases and J by 2 bases, with 8 bases between them. There are 14 residues in the CDR3. Germline CDR1 and CDR2: SGHDT and YYEEEE. CDR3 in DNA: TGTGCCAGCAGCTTGGGGGCCAGAAACTATGGCTACACCTTC. The encoded protein is CASSLGARNYGYTF.

This chain uses TRBV19 with TRBJ1-4; 7 bases match TRBD1. Germline V gives CDR1 LNHDA, CDR2 SQIVND (reference sequence). The CDR3 sequence is 15 residues long. J gave up 8 bases and V 5 bases, and 11 bases lay outside the gene matches. The CDR3 here is CASSPPTGMVEKLFF. The CDR3 bases are TGTGCCAGTAGTCCCCCGACAGGGATGGTAGAAAAACTGTTTTTT.

The gene calls are TRBV7-9 and TRBJ2-7; 7 bases are shared with TRBD1. CDR1 is SEHNR, CDR2 FQNEAQ, per germline (reference sequence). This CDR3 is 15 amino acids long. Trimming at V came to 4 bases and at J to 5 bases, leaving 11 bases not matched to a gene. As DNA, the CDR3 is TGTGCCAGCAGCTCGGTACAGGGGTTTCGCCACGAGCAGTACTTC. It encodes CASSSVQGFRHEQYF.